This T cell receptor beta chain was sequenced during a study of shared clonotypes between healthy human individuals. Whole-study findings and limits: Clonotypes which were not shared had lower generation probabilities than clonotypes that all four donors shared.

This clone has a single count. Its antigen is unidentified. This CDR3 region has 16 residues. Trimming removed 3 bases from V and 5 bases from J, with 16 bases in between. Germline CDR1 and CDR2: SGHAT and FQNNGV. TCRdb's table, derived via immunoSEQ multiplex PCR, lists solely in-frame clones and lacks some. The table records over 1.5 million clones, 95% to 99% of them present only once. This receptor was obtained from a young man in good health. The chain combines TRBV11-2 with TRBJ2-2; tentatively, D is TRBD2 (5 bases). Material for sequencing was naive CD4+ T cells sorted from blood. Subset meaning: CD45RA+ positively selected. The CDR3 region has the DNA TGTGCCAGCAGCTTCGTAGTGGGAGTAGGGACCGGGGAGCTGTTTTTT. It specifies CASSFVVGVGTGELFF.